This TCR beta chain is from a study of T cells in Graves' hyperthyroidism and ophthalmopathy. With regard to this clonotype: Its antigen is currently unknown.

Template material for amplifying TCR beta CDR3 regions consisted of RNA transcripts. First-round RT-PCR with HTBI primers amplified the TCR CDR3 region. Each CDR3 protein gets one entry after TCRdb re-called the multiplex PCR reads with MiXCR. The data contain hundreds of thousands of distinct CDR3 sequences, less than 45% of them singletons. V was pared by 3 bases and J by 7 bases, with 5 bases of the junction left unmatched. The CDR3 consists of 14 residues. Germline lookup yields CDR1 ENHRY and CDR2 SYGVKD. The study, taken as a whole, reports: Researchers report that a 13 V-J model separated ophthalmopathy from stable hyperthyroidism. Expanded thyroid clonotypes (above 0.001) were mostly also found in blood.

The diagnostic basis comprised clinical symptoms, serum thyroxine and TRAb, thyroid ultrasound and orbital computed tomography. Sequencing was performed on peripheral blood or thyroid tissue (not recorded which). The TCR originated in an adult man with Graves' disease, either hyperthyroidism or ophthalmopathy (not recorded which). The chain has TRBV10-3 and TRBJ1-4; 7 nucleotides line up with TRBD1. In nucleotides, the CDR3 is TGTGCCATCAGTGAAGTGACAGGGACTGAAAAACTGTTTTTT. Translated: CAISEVTGTEKLFF.